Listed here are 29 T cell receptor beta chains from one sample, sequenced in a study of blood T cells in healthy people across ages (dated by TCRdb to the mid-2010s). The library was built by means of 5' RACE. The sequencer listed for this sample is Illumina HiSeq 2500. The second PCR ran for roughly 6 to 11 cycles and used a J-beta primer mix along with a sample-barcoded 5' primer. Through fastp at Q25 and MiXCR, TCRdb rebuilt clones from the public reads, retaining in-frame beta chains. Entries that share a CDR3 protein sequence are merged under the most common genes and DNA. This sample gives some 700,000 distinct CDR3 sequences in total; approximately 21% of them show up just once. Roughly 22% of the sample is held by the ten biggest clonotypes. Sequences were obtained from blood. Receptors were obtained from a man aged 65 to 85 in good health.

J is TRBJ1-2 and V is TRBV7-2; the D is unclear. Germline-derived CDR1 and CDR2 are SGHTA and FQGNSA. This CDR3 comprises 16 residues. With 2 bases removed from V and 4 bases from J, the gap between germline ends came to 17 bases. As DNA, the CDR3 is TGTGCCAGCAGCTTACGACCCCCGGAGGGCCCCTATGGCTACACCTTC. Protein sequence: CASSLRPPEGPYGYTF.

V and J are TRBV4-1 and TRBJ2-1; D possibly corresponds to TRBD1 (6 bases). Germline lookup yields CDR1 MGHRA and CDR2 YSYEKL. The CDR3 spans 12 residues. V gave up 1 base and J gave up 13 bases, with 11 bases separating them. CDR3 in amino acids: CASSQVVGGQFF. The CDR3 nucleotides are TGCGCCAGCAGCCAAGTCGTTGGGGGCCAGTTCTTC.

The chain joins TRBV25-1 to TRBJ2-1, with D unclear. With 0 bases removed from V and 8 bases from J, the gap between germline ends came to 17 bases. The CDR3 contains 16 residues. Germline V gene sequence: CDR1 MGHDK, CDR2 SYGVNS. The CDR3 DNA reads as TGTGCCAGCAGTGAATATTCAAGAGGCGGCGGAGATGAGCAGTTCTTC. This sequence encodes CASSEYSRGGGDEQFF. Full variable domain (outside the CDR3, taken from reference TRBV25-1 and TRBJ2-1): EADIYQTPRYLVIGTGKKITLECSQTMGHDKMYWYQQDPGMELHLIHYSYGVNSTEKGDLSSESTVSRIRTEHFPLTLESARPSHTSQYLCASSEYSRGGGDEQFFGPGTRLTVL.

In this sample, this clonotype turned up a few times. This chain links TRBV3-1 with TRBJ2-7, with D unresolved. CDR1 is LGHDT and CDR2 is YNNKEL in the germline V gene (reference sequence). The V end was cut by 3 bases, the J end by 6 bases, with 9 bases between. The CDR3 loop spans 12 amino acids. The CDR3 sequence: CASSHGLGEQYF. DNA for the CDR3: TGTGCCAGCAGCCACGGTCTGGGCGAGCAGTACTTC.

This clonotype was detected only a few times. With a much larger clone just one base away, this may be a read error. CDR3 region: CATSRDRVQGTQYF. For the CDR3, the DNA is TGTGCCACCAGCAGAGATAGGGTCCAAGGGACCCAGTACTTC. V gene TRBV15 combines with J gene TRBJ2-5; D unresolved. CDR3 length equals 14 residues. Germline CDR1 reads LNHNV; CDR2 reads YYDKDF (reference sequence).

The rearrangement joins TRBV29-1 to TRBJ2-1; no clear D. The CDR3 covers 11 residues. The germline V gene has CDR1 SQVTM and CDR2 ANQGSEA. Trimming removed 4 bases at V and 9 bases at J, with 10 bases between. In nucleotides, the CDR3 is TGCAGCGTTGGCCCGAACAGTGAGCAGTTCTTC. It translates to CSVGPNSEQFF.

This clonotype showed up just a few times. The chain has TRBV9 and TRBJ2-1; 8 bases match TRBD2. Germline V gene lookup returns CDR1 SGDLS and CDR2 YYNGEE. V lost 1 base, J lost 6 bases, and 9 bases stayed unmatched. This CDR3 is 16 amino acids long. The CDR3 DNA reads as TGTGCCAGCAGCGTATCCAGCGGGAGTCAAACCAATGAGCAGTTCTTC. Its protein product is CASSVSSGSQTNEQFF.

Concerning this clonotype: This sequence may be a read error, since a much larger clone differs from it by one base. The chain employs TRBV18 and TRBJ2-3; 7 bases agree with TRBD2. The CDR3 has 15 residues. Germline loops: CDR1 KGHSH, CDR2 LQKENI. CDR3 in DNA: TGTGCCAGCTCACCACTTGGGAGGGAGGAAGATCCGCAGTATTTT. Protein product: CASSPLGREEDPQYF.

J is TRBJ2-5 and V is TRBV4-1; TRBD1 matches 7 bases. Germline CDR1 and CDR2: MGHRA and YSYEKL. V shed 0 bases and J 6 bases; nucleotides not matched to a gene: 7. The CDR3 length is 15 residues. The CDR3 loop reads CASSQEPQGVKTQYF. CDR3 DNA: TGCGCCAGCAGCCAAGAACCTCAGGGGGTGAAGACCCAGTACTTC.

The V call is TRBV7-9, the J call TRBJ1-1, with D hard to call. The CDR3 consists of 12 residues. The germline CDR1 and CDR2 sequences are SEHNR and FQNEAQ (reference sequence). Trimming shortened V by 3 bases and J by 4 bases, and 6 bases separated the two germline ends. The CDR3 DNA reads TGTGCCAGCAGCTTTACGTTCACTGAAGCTTTCTTT. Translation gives CASSFTFTEAFF.

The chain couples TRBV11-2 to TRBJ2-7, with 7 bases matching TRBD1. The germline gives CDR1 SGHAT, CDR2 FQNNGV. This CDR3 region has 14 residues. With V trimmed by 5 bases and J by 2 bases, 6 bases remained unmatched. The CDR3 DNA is TGTGCCAGCAGCCCGGACAGGTCCCCCTACGAGCAGTACTTC. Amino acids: CASSPDRSPYEQYF.

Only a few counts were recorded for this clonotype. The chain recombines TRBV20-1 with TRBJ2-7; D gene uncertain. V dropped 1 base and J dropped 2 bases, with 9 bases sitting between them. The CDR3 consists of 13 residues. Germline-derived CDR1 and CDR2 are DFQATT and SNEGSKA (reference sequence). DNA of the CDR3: TGCAGTGCTAGAGTTTCCCCTACCTACGAGCAGTACTTC. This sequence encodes CSARVSPTYEQYF.

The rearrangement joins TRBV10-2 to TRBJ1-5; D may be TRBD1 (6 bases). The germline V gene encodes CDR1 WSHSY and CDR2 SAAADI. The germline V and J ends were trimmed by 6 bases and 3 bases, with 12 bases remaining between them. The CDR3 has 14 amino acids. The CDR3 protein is CASRQGGNNQPQHF. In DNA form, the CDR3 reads TGCGCCAGCAGACAGGGTGGGAACAATCAGCCCCAGCATTTT.

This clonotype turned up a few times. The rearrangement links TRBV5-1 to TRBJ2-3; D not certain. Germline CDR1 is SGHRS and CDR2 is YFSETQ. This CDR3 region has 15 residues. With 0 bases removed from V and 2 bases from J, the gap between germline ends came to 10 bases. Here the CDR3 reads CASSLVRVNTDTQYF. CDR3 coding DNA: TGCGCCAGCAGCTTGGTGCGCGTGAACACAGATACGCAGTATTTT. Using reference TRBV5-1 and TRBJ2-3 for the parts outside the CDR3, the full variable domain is KAGVTQTPRYLIKTRGQQVTLSCSPISGHRSVSWYQQTPGQGLQFLFEYFSETQRNKGNFPGRFSGRQFSNSRSEMNVSTLELGDSALYLCASSLVRVNTDTQYFGPGTRLTVL.

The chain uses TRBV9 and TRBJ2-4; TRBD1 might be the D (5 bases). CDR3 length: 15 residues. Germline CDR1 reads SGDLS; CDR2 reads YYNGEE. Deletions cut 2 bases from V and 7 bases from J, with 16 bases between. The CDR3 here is CASSVGLSSSNIQYF. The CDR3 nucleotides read TGTGCCAGCAGCGTGGGGCTAAGTAGCTCGAACATTCAGTACTTC.

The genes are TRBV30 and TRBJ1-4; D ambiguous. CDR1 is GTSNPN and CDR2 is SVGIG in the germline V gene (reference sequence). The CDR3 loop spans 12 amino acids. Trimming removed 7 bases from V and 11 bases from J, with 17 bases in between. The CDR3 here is CALLTLTPKLFF. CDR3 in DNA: TGTGCCTTATTAACTTTGACGCCTAAACTGTTTTTT.

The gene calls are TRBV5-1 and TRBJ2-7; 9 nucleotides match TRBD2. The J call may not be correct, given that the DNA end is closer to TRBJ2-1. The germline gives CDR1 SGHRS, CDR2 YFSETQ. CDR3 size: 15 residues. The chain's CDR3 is CASSLEIVAGEEQFF. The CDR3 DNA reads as TGCGCCAGCAGCTTGGAGATAGTAGCGGGAGAAGAGCAGTTCTTC.

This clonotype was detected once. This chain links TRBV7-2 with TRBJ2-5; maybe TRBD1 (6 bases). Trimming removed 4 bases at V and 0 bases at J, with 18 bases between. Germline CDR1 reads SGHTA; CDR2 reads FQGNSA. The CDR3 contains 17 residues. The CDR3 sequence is CASSYDRIAGNQETQYF. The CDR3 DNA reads TGTGCCAGCAGCTATGACAGGATAGCAGGGAACCAAGAGACCCAGTACTTC. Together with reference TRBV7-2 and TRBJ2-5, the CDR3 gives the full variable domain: GAGVSQSPSNKVTEKGKDVELRCDPISGHTALYWYRQSLGQGLEFLIYFQGNSAPDKSGLPSDRFSAERTGGSVSTLTIQRTQQEDSAVYLCASSYDRIAGNQETQYFGPGTRLLVL.

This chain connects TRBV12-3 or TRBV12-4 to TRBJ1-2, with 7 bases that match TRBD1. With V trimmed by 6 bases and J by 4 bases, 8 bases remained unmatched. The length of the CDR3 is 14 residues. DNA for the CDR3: TGTGCCAGCAGATATGACAGGGAAGCCTATGGCTACACCTTC. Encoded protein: CASRYDREAYGYTF.

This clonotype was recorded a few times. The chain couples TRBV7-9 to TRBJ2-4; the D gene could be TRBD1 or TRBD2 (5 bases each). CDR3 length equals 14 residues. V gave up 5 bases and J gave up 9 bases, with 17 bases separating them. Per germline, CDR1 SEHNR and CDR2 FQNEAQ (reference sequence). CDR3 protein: CASSTPGTLGIQYF. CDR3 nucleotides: TGTGCCAGCAGCACCCCCGGGACCCTCGGCATTCAGTACTTC.

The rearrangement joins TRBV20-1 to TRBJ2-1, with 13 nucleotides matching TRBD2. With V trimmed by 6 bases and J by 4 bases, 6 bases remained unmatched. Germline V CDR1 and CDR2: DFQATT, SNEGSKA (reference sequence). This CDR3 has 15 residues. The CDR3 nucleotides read TGCAGTGCCATGCCGGGACTAGCGGGGTACAATGAGCAGTTCTTC. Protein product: CSAMPGLAGYNEQFF.

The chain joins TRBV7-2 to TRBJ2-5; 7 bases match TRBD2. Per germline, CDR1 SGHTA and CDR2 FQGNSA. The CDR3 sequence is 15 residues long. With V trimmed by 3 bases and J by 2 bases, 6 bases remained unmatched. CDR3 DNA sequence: TGTGCCAGCAGCTTGGGAGGGCCTGGTCAAGAGACCCAGTACTTC. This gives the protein CASSLGGPGQETQYF.

CDR3 bases: TGTGCCATCAGTGAAGGAGGGATCCCCAAAAACATTCAGTACTTC. Its translation: CAISEGGIPKNIQYF. V usage is TRBV10-3 and J usage is TRBJ2-4; D might be TRBD2 (6 bases). The V gene's germline CDR1 is ENHRY and CDR2 SYGVKD. The ends were cut back, 3 bases at V and 2 bases at J, with 11 bases in the middle. This CDR3 has 15 residues.

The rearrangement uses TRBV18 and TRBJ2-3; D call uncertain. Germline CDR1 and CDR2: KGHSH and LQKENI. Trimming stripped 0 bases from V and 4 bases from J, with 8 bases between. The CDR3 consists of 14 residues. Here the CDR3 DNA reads TGTGCCAGCTCACCACCCGGTGAGGCAGATACGCAGTATTTT. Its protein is CASSPPGEADTQYF.

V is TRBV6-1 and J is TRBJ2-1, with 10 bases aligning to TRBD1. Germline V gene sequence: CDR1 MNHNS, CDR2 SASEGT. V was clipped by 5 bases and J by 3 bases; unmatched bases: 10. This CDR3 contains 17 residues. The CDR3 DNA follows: TGTGCCAGCAGTAAAAGCGGGACAGGGGTCGGCTACAATGAGCAGTTCTTC. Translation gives CASSKSGTGVGYNEQFF.

As DNA, the CDR3 is TGCAGTGCTAGATCAATTACAGGGGGCAGGATCGGGACCCAGTACTTC. Its protein product is CSARSITGGRIGTQYF. The rearrangement joins TRBV20-1 to TRBJ2-5; 9 bases align to TRBD1. V shed 2 bases, J shed 7 bases, and the junction held 14 bases outside the gene matches. The CDR3 loop spans 16 amino acids. CDR1 is DFQATT and CDR2 is SNEGSKA in the germline V gene (reference sequence).

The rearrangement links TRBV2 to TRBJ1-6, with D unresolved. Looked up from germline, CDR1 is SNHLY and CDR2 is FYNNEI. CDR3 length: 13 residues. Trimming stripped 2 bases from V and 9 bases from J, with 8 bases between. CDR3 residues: CASSERWASPLHF. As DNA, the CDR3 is TGTGCCAGCAGTGAACGGTGGGCTTCACCCCTCCACTTT.

CDR3 sequence: CASSMTGGGQPQHF. In nucleotides, the CDR3 is TGTGCCAGCAGCATGACAGGGGGAGGTCAGCCCCAGCATTTT. J is TRBJ1-5 and V is TRBV7-9, with TRBD1 matching 9 bases. The CDR3 spans 14 residues. After removal of 5 bases from V and 6 bases from J, the junction contained 5 bases not matched to a gene. Germline CDR1 is SEHNR and CDR2 is FQNEAQ (reference sequence). Full variable domain (outside the CDR3, taken from reference TRBV7-9 and TRBJ1-5): DTGVSQNPRHKITKRGQNVTFRCDPISEHNRLYWYRQTLGQGPEFLTYFQNEAQLEKSRLLSDRFSAERPKGSFSTLEIQRTEQGDSAMYLCASSMTGGGQPQHFGDGTRLSIL.

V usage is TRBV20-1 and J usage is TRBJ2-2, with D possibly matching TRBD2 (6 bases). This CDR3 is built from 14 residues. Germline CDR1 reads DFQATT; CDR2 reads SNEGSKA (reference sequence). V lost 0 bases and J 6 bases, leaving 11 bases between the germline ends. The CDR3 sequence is CSARDGTAAGELFF. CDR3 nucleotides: TGCAGTGCTAGAGACGGGACTGCGGCCGGGGAGCTGTTTTTT.